Here is one T cell receptor (beta chain) with its context. As yet, its antigen is unknown. Germline loops: CDR1 SGHRS, CDR2 YFSETQ. J was trimmed by 2 bases and V by 7 bases; bases with no gene match: 7. The CDR3 covers 14 residues. These data belong to a study of cytomegalovirus exposure and HLA in healthy donors. Findings of the study overall: Fewer N-insertions (relative to the 666-donor mean) were reportedly seen in an Asian-associated ancestry cluster in a later analysis.

The PCR employed 60 Vbeta primers together with 13 Jbeta primers. Using immunoSEQ multiplex PCR, the repertoire was profiled, and TCRdb retains in-frame clones only, with some absent. Of some 140,000 clones listed, roughly 70% were seen once; the top ten hold under 5.5%. The chain has TRBV5-1 and TRBJ2-5, with 8 positions matching TRBD2. This clonotype was sampled from a man aged 50 to 60 in good health and CMV-seropositive. Sequencing was carried out using PBMCs. This CDR3 reads CASSSGGLQETQYF. The CDR3 DNA follows: TGCGCCAGCTCCTCGGGGGGGCTACAAGAGACCCAGTACTTC. Full variable domain (remainder filled in from reference TRBV5-1 and TRBJ2-5): KAGVTQTPRYLIKTRGQQVTLSCSPISGHRSVSWYQQTPGQGLQFLFEYFSETQRNKGNFPGRFSGRQFSNSRSEMNVSTLELGDSALYLCASSSGGLQETQYFGPGTRLLVL.